One TCR beta chain is described in this entry. This sample is part of a study of glioma-infiltrating T cells. Amplification of TCR alpha and beta CDR3 regions from RNA used iRepertoire nested multiplex PCR. Via MiXCR, TCRdb re-called the multiplex PCR reads, giving one row per CDR3 protein. The repertoire has over 100,000 distinct CDR3 sequences, about 25% of them found once; the top ten carry around a third. V was shortened by 3 bases and J by 4 bases, with 15 bases between the two germline ends. The CDR3 sequence is 15 residues long. CDR1 is SNHLY and CDR2 is FYNNEI in the germline V gene. Sequencing used glioma tissue, nonneoplastic brain tissue, or PBMCs (not recorded which). The chain is built from TRBV2 and TRBJ1-2, with D uncertain. This receptor was obtained from a human donor with low-grade glioma or glioblastoma, undergoing nonglioma brain surgery, or in good health (not recorded which). CDR3 nucleotide sequence: TGTGCCAGCAGTGATAAGTTCAGGCGGTTCTATGGCTACACCTTC. Translating gives CASSDKFRRFYGYTF.